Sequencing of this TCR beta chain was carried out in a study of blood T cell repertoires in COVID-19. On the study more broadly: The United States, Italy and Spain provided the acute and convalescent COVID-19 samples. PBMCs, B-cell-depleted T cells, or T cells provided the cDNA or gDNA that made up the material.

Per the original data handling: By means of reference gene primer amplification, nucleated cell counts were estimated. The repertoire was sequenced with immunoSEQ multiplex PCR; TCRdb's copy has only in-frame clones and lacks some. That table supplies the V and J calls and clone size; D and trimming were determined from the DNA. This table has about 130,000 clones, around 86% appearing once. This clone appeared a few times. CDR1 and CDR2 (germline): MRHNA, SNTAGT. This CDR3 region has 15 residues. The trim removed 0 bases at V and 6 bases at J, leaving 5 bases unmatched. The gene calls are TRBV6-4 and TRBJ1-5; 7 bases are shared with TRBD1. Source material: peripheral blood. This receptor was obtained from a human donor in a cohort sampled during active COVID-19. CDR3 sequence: CASSDSPGTAQPQHF. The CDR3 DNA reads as TGTGCCAGCAGTGACTCCCCAGGGACAGCTCAGCCCCAGCATTTT.